This T cell receptor (beta chain) was recorded in a study of T-cell reconstitution after alpha-beta-depleted transplantation in children (dated by TCRdb to between 2015 and 2016). Context from the whole study: Using TCR repertoire profiling, the study quantitatively followed how T-cell immune reconstitution unfolded in children after TCRalphabeta/CD19-depleted allogeneic hematopoietic cell transplantation. Results the study describes overall, beyond this receptor: The apparently early recovery of alphabetaT-cell counts about two months after transplant reportedly depended on only several hundred rapidly expanded clones that came from non-depleted graft cells. Over subsequent months, a decline in hyperexpanded clone frequencies was noted, and after one year, T-cell counts and TCRbeta diversity were mostly ascribed to newly produced T cells. In some patients, the high TCRbeta diversity seen at day 60 was put down to recipient T cells and intrathymic progenitors that had survived conditioning.

V has 1 base trimmed and J has 6 bases trimmed; junction bases matching no gene number 11. In the germline V gene (reference sequence), CDR1 corresponds to MNHEY and CDR2 to SMNVEV. There are 16 amino acids in the CDR3, from cysteine to phenylalanine inclusive. Only CDR3 DNA remains: 48 bases, in frame from the first base. Reading the label with the study, this specimen's treatment or condition is: allogeneic hematopoietic cell transplantation with graft depleted of TCRalphabeta T cells and CD19 B cells. The children who served as transplant recipients had been given grafts of TCRalphabeta/CD19-depleted allogeneic hematopoietic cells. This clonotype turned up a few times. Its antigen is unknown. No much larger clone is present one base from it, and per-base qualities are unavailable. Libraries came from PCR. Reads for this sample came from an Illumina HiSeq 2500. TCR library preparation used molecular barcoding, with unique molecular identifiers applied to normalize quantification of the TCRbeta repertoire. TCRdb itself trimmed the public reads at Q25 with fastp, ran MiXCR and retained productive beta chains. Here each entry gathers all rows of one CDR3 protein and keeps the most common genes and DNA. The sample data list around 490,000 distinct CDR3 sequences, and approximately 10% of these were observed just once. 14% of the sample belongs to the ten largest clones.

The chain links TRBV27 with TRBJ1-2; the junction holds 7 bases that match TRBD1. The TCR comes from a female patient aged 2-9 years who had a stem cell transplant for aplastic anemia, so the T cells may come from the graft donor. The source material was PBMCs, mostly from graft donor cells, sampled 180 days after TCRalphabeta/CD19-depleted stem cell transplant. DNA sequence: TGTGCCAGCAGTTTATTGGGTCCCCAGGGGGAGAATGGCTACACCTTC. Its protein product is CASSLLGPQGENGYTF.